The 21 T cell receptor beta chains below all came from one sample that was sequenced in a study of shared clonotypes between healthy human individuals. Clones were read by immunoSEQ multiplex PCR, and TCRdb kept only the in-frame ones, dropping some. Altogether over 1.4 million clones are present, roughly 97% being singletons, with the ten largest covering about 1.2%. Source material: naive CD4+ T cells sorted from blood. This sample's subset: CD45RA+ positively selected. The origin of the receptors is a man aged 30-40 years in good health.

This clone was recorded only once. This chain joins TRBV7-8 and TRBJ1-1; D gene uncertain. Trimming pared 2 bases from V and 4 bases from J, leaving 8 bases between. The CDR3 covers 13 residues. Germline V CDR1 and CDR2: SGHVS, FQNEAQ. CDR3 coding DNA: TGTGCCAGCAGCTTAAGGGTTGGCACTGAAGCTTTCTTT. Protein product: CASSLRVGTEAFF.

The V gene is TRBV19, the J gene TRBJ2-5; TRBD2 matches 7 bases. In germline, CDR1 is LNHDA, CDR2 SQIVND (reference sequence). The junction had 6 bases not matched to a gene; V was cut back by 0 bases and J by 5 bases. The CDR3 sequence is 15 residues long. The CDR3 spells CASSIEWTRRETQYF. The CDR3, as DNA: TGTGCCAGTAGTATAGAGTGGACTAGACGTGAGACCCAGTACTTC.

This chain joins TRBV9 and TRBJ2-1; tentatively, D is TRBD1 or TRBD2 (5 bases each). Germline loops: CDR1 SGDLS, CDR2 YYNGEE. The CDR3 extends over 15 amino acids. V gave up 2 bases and J gave up 9 bases, with 18 bases separating them. CDR3 in amino acids: CASSVMTEGTGEQFF. The CDR3 nucleotides are TGTGCCAGCAGCGTGATGACAGAGGGAACAGGTGAGCAGTTCTTC.

The rearrangement links TRBV11-2 to TRBJ1-2; D not certain. V dropped 0 bases and J dropped 1 base, with 9 bases sitting between them. The CDR3 runs 15 residues. From germline, CDR1 is SGHAT and CDR2 FQNNGV. The CDR3 is CASSLDYDGNYGYTF. Written as DNA, the CDR3 is TGTGCCAGCAGCTTAGATTACGACGGTAACTATGGCTACACCTTC.

This chain links TRBV6-1 with TRBJ2-2; 12 bases agree with TRBD2. The ends lost 2 bases at V and 1 base at J; junction bases unmatched: 8. Looked up from germline, CDR1 is MNHNS and CDR2 is SASEGT. The CDR3 consists of 19 residues. DNA of the CDR3: TGTGCCAGCAGTGAATACTTACTAGCGGGAGGTAGGAACACCGGGGAGCTGTTTTTT. Protein product: CASSEYLLAGGRNTGELFF.

V gene TRBV11-2 combines with J gene TRBJ1-2; D might be TRBD1 (6 bases). The germline V and J ends were trimmed by 5 bases and 7 bases, with 17 bases remaining between them. CDR3 length equals 14 residues. CDR1 is SGHAT, CDR2 FQNNGV, per germline. The CDR3 is CASSPGVKGGGYTF. CDR3 coding DNA: TGTGCCAGCAGCCCCGGGGTAAAGGGGGGTGGCTACACCTTC.

Worth noting for this clone: This specimen includes other DNA sequences encoding the same CDR3. The chain recombines TRBV18 with TRBJ2-5; 9 nucleotides match TRBD1. Germline V gene data show CDR1 as KGHSH and CDR2 as LQKENI. The V gene end was trimmed by 6 bases and the J gene end by 5 bases; junction bases not matched to a gene: 7. The CDR3 has 14 amino acids. The CDR3 loop reads CASSPTGGRETQYF. The DNA for the CDR3 is TGTGCCAGCTCCCCAACAGGGGGCCGGGAGACCCAGTACTTC.

The chain joins TRBV7-9 to TRBJ2-7; D unclear. Trimming took 3 bases from V and 5 from J, leaving 8 bases between them. Looked up from germline, CDR1 is SEHNR and CDR2 is FQNEAQ (reference sequence). This CDR3 comprises 12 residues. In DNA form, the CDR3 reads TGTGCCAGCAGCTTGGGTTTCGACGAGCAGTACTTC. It codes for CASSLGFDEQYF. The variable domain in full, with the rest retrieved from reference TRBV7-9 and TRBJ2-7, is DTGVSQNPRHKITKRGQNVTFRCDPISEHNRLYWYRQTLGQGPEFLTYFQNEAQLEKSRLLSDRFSAERPKGSFSTLEIQRTEQGDSAMYLCASSLGFDEQYFGPGTRLTVT.

J is TRBJ1-5 and V is TRBV7-2, with a weak D call TRBD1 (5 bases). The ends were cut back, 5 bases at V and 11 bases at J, with 13 bases in the middle. The CDR3 covers 12 residues. Germline CDR1 is SGHTA and CDR2 is FQGNSA. The CDR3 reads CASSARLGAQHF. As DNA, the CDR3 is TGTGCCAGCAGCGCCCGGTTAGGGGCCCAGCATTTT.

The chain joins TRBV5-1 to TRBJ2-2, with a tentative D call TRBD1 (5 bases). The CDR3 extends over 14 amino acids. The V gene lost 7 bases and the J gene lost 0 bases, with 10 bases spanning the gap. CDR1 and CDR2 from the germline V gene are SGHRS and YFSETQ. The CDR3 is CASQDISNTGELFF. CDR3 in DNA: TGCGCCAGCCAGGACATCTCGAACACCGGGGAGCTGTTTTTT.

The chain links TRBV11-2 to TRBJ1-1; 7 positions agree with TRBD1. CDR3 length: 16 residues. Germline CDR1 reads SGHAT; CDR2 reads FQNNGV. V lost 4 bases and J lost 0; bases outside the gene matches: 8. The CDR3 DNA follows: TGTGCCAGCAGCTCGCGGACAGGCCGCCTGAACACTGAAGCTTTCTTT. Translating gives CASSSRTGRLNTEAFF. Variable domain in full (rest from reference TRBV11-2 and TRBJ1-1): EAGVAQSPRYKIIEKRQSVAFWCNPISGHATLYWYQQILGQGPKLLIQFQNNGVVDDSQLPKDRFSAERLKGVDSTLKIQPAKLEDSAVYLCASSSRTGRLNTEAFFGQGTRLTVV.

The chain couples TRBV5-6 to TRBJ2-1; tentatively, D is TRBD2 (5 bases). Trimming stripped 0 bases from V and 4 bases from J, with 17 bases between. This CDR3 contains 17 residues. Germline values: CDR1 SGHDT, CDR2 YYEEEE. As DNA, the CDR3 is TGTGCCAGCAGCTTGGGCCGGGGTAGGGAAGTTTACAATGAGCAGTTCTTC. Translating gives CASSLGRGREVYNEQFF.

This clone came up once. The chain has TRBV7-2 and TRBJ1-3, with D possibly TRBD1 on 5 matching bases. The CDR3 has 15 amino acids. V gave up 6 bases and J gave up 3 bases, with 15 bases separating them. The germline CDR1 and CDR2 sequences are SGHTA and FQGNSA. For the CDR3, the DNA is TGTGCCAGCAGATTTACAGGTTTGAGTGGAAACACCATATATTTT. Translation gives CASRFTGLSGNTIYF.

The gene calls are TRBV18 and TRBJ2-1, with D hard to call. The germline CDR1 and CDR2 sequences are KGHSH and LQKENI. This CDR3 has 15 residues. The V and J ends lost 4 bases and 0 bases respectively, with 10 bases between them. CDR3 bases: TGTGCCAGCTCACAGGGATCGAGCTCCTACAATGAGCAGTTCTTC. As protein: CASSQGSSSYNEQFF.

V usage is TRBV30 and J usage is TRBJ2-2; D gene uncertain. The CDR3 spans 14 residues. Trimming removed 2 bases at V and 6 bases at J, with 13 bases between. CDR1 is GTSNPN, CDR2 SVGIG, per germline (reference sequence). CDR3 nucleotides: TGTGCCTGGAGTCGCCCTAGAGCCCCCGGGGAGCTGTTTTTT. Encoded protein: CAWSRPRAPGELFF.

The chain employs TRBV19 and TRBJ2-1, with D hard to call. The germline V gene encodes CDR1 LNHDA and CDR2 SQIVND (reference sequence). This CDR3 region has 15 residues. Trimming pared 6 bases from V and 1 base from J, leaving 13 bases between. The CDR3 here is CASRTSSWSYNEQFF. In DNA, the CDR3 is TGTGCCAGTAGGACCTCTAGTTGGTCCTACAATGAGCAGTTCTTC.

This chain joins TRBV10-3 and TRBJ1-1, with 7 bases that match TRBD1. This CDR3 region has 14 residues. The junction had 1 base not matched to a gene; V was cut back by 2 bases and J by 1 base. Germline CDR1 and CDR2: ENHRY and SYGVKD. CDR3 residues: CAISERTGNTEAFF. The DNA for the CDR3 is TGTGCCATCAGTGAGCGGACAGGGAACACTGAAGCTTTCTTT.

The V gene is TRBV29-1, the J gene TRBJ2-1; tentative D call: TRBD1 (6 bases). From germline, CDR1 is SQVTM and CDR2 ANQGSEA. Trimming left V 1 base short and J 9 bases short, with 16 bases between. The CDR3 is made up of 14 amino acids. The DNA of the CDR3 is TGCAGCGTTGAAGGTTCAGGGGTGATGGGTGAGCAGTTCTTC. Translated, it gives CSVEGSGVMGEQFF.

The chain employs TRBV4-2 and TRBJ1-1; TRBD1 aligns across 8 bases. The V segment lost 3 bases and the J segment 2 bases; nucleotides outside the gene matches: 8. CDR3 size: 16 residues. CDR1 LGHNA and CDR2 YNFKEQ come from the germline V gene. CDR3 protein: CASSQEPGQANTEAFF. The CDR3 nucleotides are TGTGCCAGCAGCCAGGAGCCGGGACAGGCAAACACTGAAGCTTTCTTT.

V is TRBV7-3 and J is TRBJ2-1; 14 bases align to TRBD2. Germline V gene sequence: CDR1 SGHTA, CDR2 FQGTGA. The length of the CDR3 is 15 residues. With 5 bases clipped from V and 15 bases from J, the junction kept 12 bases outside the gene matches. The CDR3 DNA follows: TGTGCCAGCAGCCTGGGACTAGCGGGAGAGGGCAGCTTGTTCTTC. Translating gives CASSLGLAGEGSLFF.

This chain links TRBV5-1 with TRBJ2-3, with D unclear. Looked up from germline, CDR1 is SGHRS and CDR2 is YFSETQ. The CDR3 covers 15 residues. Trimming took off 1 base at V and 4 bases at J, with 13 bases between the two ends. The CDR3 nucleotides are TGCGCCAGCAGCTTGTTAGCTAAGTCGGCAGATACGCAGTATTTT. Protein: CASSLLAKSADTQYF.